This TCR beta chain was captured in a study of T cell responses to AZD1222 COVID-19 vaccine. Study summary: Doses given second, at about 4 or about 12 weeks, were pooled. Findings and caveats of the study: White British ancestry dominated among donors, who included more females, and clonal diversity was possibly underestimated. Two AZD1222 doses significantly raised spike-specific TCR breadth and depth over controls. Repertoires were sampled only after the peak T cell response.

V lost 4 bases and J 1 base, leaving 10 bases between the germline ends. The CDR3 has 14 amino acids. To note about this clone: The antigen is not known.

TCRdb's table, derived via immunoSEQ multiplex PCR, lists solely in-frame clones and lacks some. The sample has 100,000 or so clones, 80% to 85% seen once; the top ten hold approximately 15%. This specimen consisted of peripheral blood, obtained on day 0 of AZD1222 vaccination. The J gene is TRBJ1-2, the V gene TRBV23-1; the D is unclear. TRBV23-1 is given ORF status, its function remaining uncertain. This sequence was found in an adult in good health. In nucleotides, the CDR3 is TGCGCCAGCAGTCTCCGGAATAATAACTATGGCTACACCTTC. As protein: CASSLRNNNYGYTF.